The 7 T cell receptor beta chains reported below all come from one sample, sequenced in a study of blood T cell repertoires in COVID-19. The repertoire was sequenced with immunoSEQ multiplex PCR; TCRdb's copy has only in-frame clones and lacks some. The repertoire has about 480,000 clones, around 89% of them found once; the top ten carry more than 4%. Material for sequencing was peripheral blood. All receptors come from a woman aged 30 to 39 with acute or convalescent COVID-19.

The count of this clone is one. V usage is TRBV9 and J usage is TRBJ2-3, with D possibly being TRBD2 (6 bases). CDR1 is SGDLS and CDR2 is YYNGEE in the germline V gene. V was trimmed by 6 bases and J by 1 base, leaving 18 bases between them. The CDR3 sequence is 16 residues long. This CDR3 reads CASTPGGGAGTDTQYF. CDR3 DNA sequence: TGTGCCAGCACCCCCGGGGGAGGAGCAGGCACAGATACGCAGTATTTT.

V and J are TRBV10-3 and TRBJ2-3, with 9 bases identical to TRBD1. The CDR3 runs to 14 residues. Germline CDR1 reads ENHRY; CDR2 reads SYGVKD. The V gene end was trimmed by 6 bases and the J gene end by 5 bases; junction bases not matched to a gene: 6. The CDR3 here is CAIRNRGLEDTQYF. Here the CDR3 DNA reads TGTGCCATCAGGAACAGGGGGCTGGAAGATACGCAGTATTTT.

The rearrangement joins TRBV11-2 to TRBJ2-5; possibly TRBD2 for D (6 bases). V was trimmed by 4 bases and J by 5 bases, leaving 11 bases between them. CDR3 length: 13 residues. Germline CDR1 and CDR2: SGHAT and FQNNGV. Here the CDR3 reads CASSSQSGETQYF. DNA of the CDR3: TGTGCCAGCAGCTCACAAAGCGGGGAGACCCAGTACTTC.

CDR3 in amino acids: CASSQQGYQPQHF. In nucleotides, the CDR3 is TGTGCCAGCAGCCAACAGGGGTATCAGCCCCAGCATTTT. The rearrangement uses TRBV3-1 (or the pseudogene TRBV3-2) and TRBJ1-5, with D perhaps TRBD1 (6 bases). Trimming took 2 bases from V and 5 from J, leaving 7 bases between them. Germline CDR1 is LGHDT and CDR2 is YNNKEL (reference sequence). The CDR3 contains 13 residues.

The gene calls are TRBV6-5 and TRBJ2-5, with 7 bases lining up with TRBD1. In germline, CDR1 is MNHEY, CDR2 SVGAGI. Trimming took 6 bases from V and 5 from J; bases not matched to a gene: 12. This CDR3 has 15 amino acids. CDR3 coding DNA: TGTGCCAGCAGACCAATTACAGGGGTCAGGGAGACCCAGTACTTC. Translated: CASRPITGVRETQYF.

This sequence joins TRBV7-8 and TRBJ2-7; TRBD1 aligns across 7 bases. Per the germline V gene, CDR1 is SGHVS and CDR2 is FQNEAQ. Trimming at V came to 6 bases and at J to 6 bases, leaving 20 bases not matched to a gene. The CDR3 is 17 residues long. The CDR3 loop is CASSYSKGQLGGGEQYF. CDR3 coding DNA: TGTGCCAGCAGTTATTCTAAGGGACAGCTCGGAGGCGGCGAGCAGTACTTC.

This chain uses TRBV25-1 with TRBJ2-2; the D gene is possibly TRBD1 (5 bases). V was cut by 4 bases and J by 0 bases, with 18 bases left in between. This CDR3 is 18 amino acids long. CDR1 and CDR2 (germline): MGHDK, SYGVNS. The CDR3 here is CASSVSLTAPPNTGELFF. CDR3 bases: TGTGCCAGCAGTGTAAGCTTGACAGCTCCTCCGAACACCGGGGAGCTGTTTTTT.